This T cell receptor (beta chain) was captured in a study of OX40 agonist ivuxolimab in advanced cancers. Study-level background: Dose-escalation patients had hepatocellular carcinoma, melanoma, renal cell or head and neck cancer. Eligibility admitted prior anti-PD-1, anti-PD-L1 or anti-CTLA-4 therapy; roughly 40% had some. Whole-study findings and limits: The authors did not determine the antigen specificity of the expanded peripheral T cells. Normalized expansion of T-cell clones was also low for some nonresponders.

V gave up 5 bases and J gave up 4 bases, with 3 bases separating them. CDR1 is SNHLY, CDR2 FYNNEI, per germline. The CDR3 contains 11 residues. As concerns this clone: The antigen remains undetermined.

Sequencing used immunoSEQ multiplex PCR; TCRdb keeps in-frame clones, though not all of them. The sample lists under 90,000 clones, 80% to 85% occurring once. The source is an adult with an advanced solid tumor such as melanoma, head and neck, liver or kidney cancer. This chain uses TRBV2 with TRBJ2-1, with no clear D. The input for sequencing was CD4+ or CD8+ T cells sorted from blood, taken in a trial of the OX40 agonist ivuxolimab. For the CDR3, the DNA is TGTGCCAGCAGTCCTTACAATGAGCAGTTCTTC. It encodes CASSPYNEQFF. Combining the CDR3 with reference TRBV2 and TRBJ2-1 gives the whole variable domain EPEVTQTPSHQVTQMGQEVILRCVPISNHLYFYWYRQILGQKVEFLVSFYNNEISEKSEIFDDQFSVERPDGSNFTLKIRSTKLEDSAMYFCASSPYNEQFFGPGTRLTVL.